The sequence of this T cell receptor (beta chain) was determined in a study of blood T cell repertoires in COVID-19. The overall study: The analysed material was cDNA or gDNA that came from T cells, B-cell-depleted T cells, or PBMCs.

The study recruited people aged roughly 18 to 100 years across roughly 25 US areas. Two negative PCRs, clearance, or symptom resolution were required of recovered Cohort 3 donors. Trimming left V 3 bases short and J 1 base short, with 10 bases between. The germline V gene encodes CDR1 SGHTS and CDR2 YDEGEE. The CDR3 has 14 amino acids. Per the original data handling: Estimates of nucleated cell counts were drawn from the amplification of reference gene primers. This table comes from immunoSEQ multiplex PCR, and its TCRdb copy is limited to in-frame clones, with some not included. V, J and clone size were drawn from that table, and D and trimming were deduced from the DNA. The sample has about 330,000 clones, more than 90% seen once.

The source material was PBMCs or T cells enriched from blood (not recorded which). The sequence came from a woman aged 30 to 39 who had recovered from COVID-19. This sequence joins TRBV5-8 and TRBJ1-2; D is perhaps TRBD1 (5 bases). CDR3 in DNA: TGTGCCAGCAGCTGGGGGGGGATTAACTATGGCTACACCTTC. Encoded protein: CASSWGGINYGYTF.